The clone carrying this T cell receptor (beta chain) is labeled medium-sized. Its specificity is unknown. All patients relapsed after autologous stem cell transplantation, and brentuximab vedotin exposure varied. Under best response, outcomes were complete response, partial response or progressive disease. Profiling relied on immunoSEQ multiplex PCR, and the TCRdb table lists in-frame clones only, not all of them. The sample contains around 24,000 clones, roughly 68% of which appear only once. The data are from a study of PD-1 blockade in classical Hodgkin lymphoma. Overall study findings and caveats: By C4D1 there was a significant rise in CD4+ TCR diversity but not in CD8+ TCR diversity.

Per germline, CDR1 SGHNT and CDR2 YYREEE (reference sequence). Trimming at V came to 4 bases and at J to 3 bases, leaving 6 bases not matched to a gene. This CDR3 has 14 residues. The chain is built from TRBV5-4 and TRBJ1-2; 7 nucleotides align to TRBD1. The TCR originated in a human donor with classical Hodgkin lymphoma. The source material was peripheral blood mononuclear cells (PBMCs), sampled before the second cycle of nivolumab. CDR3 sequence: CASSMRQGDYGYTF. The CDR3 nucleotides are TGTGCCAGCAGCATGCGACAGGGAGACTATGGCTACACCTTC.